These 7 T cell receptor beta chains came from one sample sequenced in a study of PD-1 blockade in mismatch repair-deficient tumors (dated by TCRdb to 2017 to 2019). Library construction relied on the immunoSEQ multiplex PCR assay. This is the immuneACCESS table as TCRdb keeps it, with only in-frame sequences that have V and J called. A part of the clones is gone; compared with another copy, unresolved V genes explain less than half, and the rest is unexplained. The sample table contains approximately 100,000 clones; only one count was recorded for over 75% of them. The ten largest clones take up 6.3% of the sample. The sequencing here drew on peripheral blood, taken roughly 36 weeks after starting pembrolizumab. These receptors were obtained from an adult with mismatch repair-deficient cancer.

The J gene is TRBJ2-1, the V gene TRBV19; 10 positions match TRBD2. This CDR3 has 13 amino acids. Germline V gene lookup returns CDR1 LNHDA and CDR2 SQIVND (reference sequence). Germline trimming cut 4 bases from V and 8 bases from J; bases unmatched to any gene: 2. For the CDR3, the DNA is TGTGCCAGTAGTAAGCGGGAGGGATATGAGCAGTTCTTC. Protein sequence: CASSKREGYEQFF.

This clone was detected only a few times. The rearrangement links TRBV18 to TRBJ2-7, with 8 nucleotides matching TRBD1. The CDR3 extends over 12 amino acids. Losses at the gene ends were 8 bases for V and 6 bases for J; bases not matched to a gene: 6. CDR1 is KGHSH, CDR2 LQKENI, per germline. In DNA form, the CDR3 reads TGTGCCAGCGAGGGACAGGCGCCCGAGCAGTACTTC. Amino acids: CASEGQAPEQYF.

The J gene is TRBJ2-1, the V gene TRBV27; D might be TRBD1 or TRBD2, each matching 5 bases. The CDR3 spans 16 residues. Trimming cost V 7 bases and J 2 bases, with 18 bases left between them. Germline V gene data show CDR1 as MNHEY and CDR2 as SMNVEV (reference sequence). The CDR3 coding sequence is TGTGCCAGCACCAGGGCCGGGACGGGGACCTACAATGAGCAGTTCTTC. Amino acids: CASTRAGTGTYNEQFF.

This clone has only a few counts. The chain has TRBV27 and TRBJ1-1; 8 bases are a match to TRBD1. Trimming removed 2 bases from V and 8 bases from J; junction bases left unmatched: 16. This CDR3 spans 17 amino acids. CDR1 MNHEY and CDR2 SMNVEV come from the germline V gene (reference sequence). The CDR3 loop is CASSLNLGTGRPGEAFF. CDR3 in DNA: TGTGCCAGCAGTTTAAATTTGGGGACAGGCCGACCGGGGGAAGCTTTCTTT.

This rearrangement joins TRBV7-2 to TRBJ2-1, with TRBD2 matching over 12 bases. This CDR3 is 16 amino acids long. V was pared by 3 bases and J by 9 bases, with 9 bases of the junction left unmatched. The germline V gene encodes CDR1 SGHTA and CDR2 FQGNSA. CDR3 residues: CASSFLAGGPFVEQFF. The DNA of the CDR3 is TGTGCCAGCAGCTTCCTAGCGGGAGGGCCTTTTGTTGAGCAGTTCTTC.

This clone was picked up a small number of times. The chain links TRBV5-1 to TRBJ1-1; the match to TRBD1 covers 8 bases. The V and J ends lost 4 bases and 4 bases, in that order; junction bases with no gene match: 3. From germline, CDR1 is SGHRS and CDR2 YFSETQ. This CDR3 comprises 13 residues. The CDR3 sequence is CASSQDRATEAFF. The CDR3 coding sequence is TGCGCCAGCAGCCAGGACAGGGCCACTGAAGCTTTCTTT.

The chain links TRBV19 to TRBJ2-5; D possibly corresponds to TRBD1 (6 bases). Germline CDR1 reads LNHDA; CDR2 reads SQIVND (reference sequence). Trimming shortened V by 9 bases and J by 4 bases, and 12 bases separated the two germline ends. This CDR3 is 12 amino acids long. The CDR3 nucleotides read TGTGCCAGCAATACAGGGAGAGAGACCCAGTACTTC. Residues: CASNTGRETQYF. Combining the CDR3 with reference TRBV19 and TRBJ2-5 gives the whole variable domain DGGITQSPKYLFRKEGQNVTLSCEQNLNHDAMYWYRQDPGQGLRLIYYSQIVNDFQKGDIAEGYSVSREKKESFPLTVTSAQKNPTAFYLCASNTGRETQYFGPGTRLLVL.